The present T cell receptor (beta chain) was sequenced within a study of T cell responses to AZD1222 COVID-19 vaccine. Libraries were prepared by immunoSEQ multiplex PCR; TCRdb keeps only in-frame clonotypes and omits some of them. The sample holds 120,000 or so clones, about 90% seen once. This CDR3 is built from 15 residues. After removal of 6 bases from V and 0 bases from J, the junction contained 7 bases not matched to a gene. Germline V gene data show CDR1 as MGHDK and CDR2 as SYGVNS. This clonotype was obtained from an adult in good health. This chain uses TRBV25-1 with TRBJ1-1, with 7 bases matching TRBD1. The sample in question was peripheral blood, obtained on day 0 of AZD1222 vaccination. CDR3 residues: CASRSTGNVNTEAFF. In nucleotides, the CDR3 is TGTGCCAGCAGATCGACAGGGAATGTGAACACTGAAGCTTTCTTT.